This T cell receptor beta chain was sequenced in a study of sequential checkpoint blockade in melanoma. On the study more broadly: First-line arms were nivolumab then ipilimumab, or the reverse, randomized 1:1. After both sequences, patients received maintenance nivolumab.

In this sample, this clone is medium-sized. The CDR3 length is 14 residues. V shed 5 bases, J shed 4 bases, and the junction held 7 bases outside the gene matches. CDR1 and CDR2 (germline): SGHTA, FQGTGA. Treatment noted: randomized to nivolumab then ipilimumab (arm A) or the reverse (arm B). DNA-damaging chemotherapy had not been given to any patient beforehand. Sorted cells were live CD3+CD8+, lacking CD19 and CD56, from PBMCs. Assay used: immunoSEQ multiplex PCR; TCRdb lists only in-frame clones, some missing. The profile covers 9,500 to 15,000 clones, with roughly 85% appearing a single time and 50% to 70% taken by the ten largest.

The source material was CD8+ T cells sorted from blood (inferred from file names), sampled from a patient given nivolumab and ipilimumab in sequence. The chain employs TRBV7-3 and TRBJ2-7; 8 nucleotides line up with TRBD1. This clonotype was sampled from a human donor with melanoma. CDR3 protein: CASSATGGSYEQYF. The CDR3 nucleotides read TGTGCCAGCAGCGCCACAGGGGGGTCGTACGAGCAGTACTTC.